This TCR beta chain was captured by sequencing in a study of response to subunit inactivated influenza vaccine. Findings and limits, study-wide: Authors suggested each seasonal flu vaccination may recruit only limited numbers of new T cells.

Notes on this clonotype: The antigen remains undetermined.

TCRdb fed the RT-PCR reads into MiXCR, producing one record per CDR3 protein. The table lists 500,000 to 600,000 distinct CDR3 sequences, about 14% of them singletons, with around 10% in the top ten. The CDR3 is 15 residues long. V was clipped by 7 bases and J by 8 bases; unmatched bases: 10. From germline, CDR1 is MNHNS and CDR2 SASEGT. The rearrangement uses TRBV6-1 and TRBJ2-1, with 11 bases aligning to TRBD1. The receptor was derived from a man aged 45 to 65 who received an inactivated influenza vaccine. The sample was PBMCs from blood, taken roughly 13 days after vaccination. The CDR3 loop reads CASTQQGTGGYEQFF. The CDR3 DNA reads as TGTGCCAGCACCCAACAGGGGACAGGGGGGTATGAGCAGTTCTTC.